What follows is one T cell receptor (beta chain) and its context. Its antigen is currently unknown. This entry belongs to a study of CXCR3-negative and CXCR3-positive naive CD8 T cells. Points from the study as a whole: More hydrophobic TRB CDR3s occurred in CXCR3-positive than in CXCR3-negative naive cells.

The germline V gene encodes CDR1 MDHEN and CDR2 SYDVKM. The CDR3 consists of 16 residues. 5' RACE with UMI labels generated the TRB cDNA libraries. From its re-call of the 5' RACE reads, TCRdb lists each CDR3 protein once, without DNA. The specimen's table records about 140,000 distinct CDR3 sequences. The TCR was taken from a human donor in good health. Some clones in this sample may be carry-over from other donors' samples. This sequence joins TRBV28 and TRBJ2-5; TCRdb's D call of TRBD1 is untestable without DNA. The specimen was naive CXCR3+ CD8+ T cells from blood. This sample's subset: CD45RO-CCR7+CD27+CD95- naive CD8+ T cells expressing CXCR3 (TNR3+). CDR3 protein: CASSPRAGTEQETQYF.